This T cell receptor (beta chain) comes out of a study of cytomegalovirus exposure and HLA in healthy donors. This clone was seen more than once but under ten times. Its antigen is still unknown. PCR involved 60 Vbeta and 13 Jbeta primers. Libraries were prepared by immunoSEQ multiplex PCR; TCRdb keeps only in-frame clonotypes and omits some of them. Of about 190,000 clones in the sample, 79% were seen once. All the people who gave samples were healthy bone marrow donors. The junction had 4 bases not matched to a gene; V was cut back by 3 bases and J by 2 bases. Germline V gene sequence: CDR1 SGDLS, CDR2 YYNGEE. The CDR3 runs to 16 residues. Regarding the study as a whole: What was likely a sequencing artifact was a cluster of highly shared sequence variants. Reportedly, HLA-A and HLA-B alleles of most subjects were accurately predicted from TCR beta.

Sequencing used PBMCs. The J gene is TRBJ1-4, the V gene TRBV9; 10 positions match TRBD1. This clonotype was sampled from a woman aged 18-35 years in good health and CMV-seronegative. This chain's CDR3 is CASSGQGAGTNEKLFF. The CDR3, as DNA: TGTGCCAGCAGCGGACAGGGGGCAGGCACTAATGAAAAACTGTTTTTT.